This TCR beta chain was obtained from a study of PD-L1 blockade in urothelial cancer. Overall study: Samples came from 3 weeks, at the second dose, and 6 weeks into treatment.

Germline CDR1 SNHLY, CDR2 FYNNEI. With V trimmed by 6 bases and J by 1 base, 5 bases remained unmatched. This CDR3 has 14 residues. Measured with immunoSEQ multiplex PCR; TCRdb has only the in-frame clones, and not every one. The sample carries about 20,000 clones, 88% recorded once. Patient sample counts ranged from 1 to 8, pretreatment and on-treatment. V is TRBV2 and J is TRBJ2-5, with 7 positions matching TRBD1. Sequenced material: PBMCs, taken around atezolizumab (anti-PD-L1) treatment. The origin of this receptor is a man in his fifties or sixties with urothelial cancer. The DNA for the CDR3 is TGTGCCAGCAGGAAAGGGGGCCCCCAAGAGACCCAGTACTTC. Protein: CASRKGGPQETQYF.